The 10 T cell receptor beta chains given below trace back to one sample, sequenced in a study of vaccination effects on CD4 cells after COVID-19. TCRdb's table, derived via immunoSEQ multiplex PCR, lists solely in-frame clones and lacks some. The sample lists 50,000 to 75,000 clones, approximately 70% occurring once. These receptors are not linked to any known antigen. CD4+ T cells were isolated after around 10 days of culture. This specimen was CD4+ T cells from PBMCs cultured without peptide, taken before COVID-19 vaccination. Receptors were obtained from a human donor who had a prior SARS-CoV-2 infection.

The J gene is TRBJ2-3, the V gene TRBV11-3; D is uncertain. Germline CDR1 SGHNT, CDR2 YENEEA. V shed 4 bases and J shed 1 base, with 12 bases lying between them. The CDR3 contains 15 residues. CDR3 in amino acids: CASSSKTARTDTQYF. CDR3 coding DNA: TGTGCCAGCAGCTCAAAGACGGCACGCACAGATACGCAGTATTTT.

This chain joins TRBV5-1 and TRBJ2-1, with D hard to call. Germline V lookup: CDR1 SGHRS, CDR2 YFSETQ. The CDR3 has 12 residues. The V gene lost 4 bases and the J gene lost 5 bases, with 7 bases spanning the gap. CDR3 sequence: CASSQTNNEQFF. The CDR3 nucleotides read TGCGCCAGCAGCCAAACCAACAATGAGCAGTTCTTC.

V gene TRBV9 combines with J gene TRBJ2-7, with D maybe TRBD1 (6 bases). Between the trimmed V and J ends, which lost 2 bases and 5 bases, there was a span of 17 bases. The CDR3 covers 15 residues. Germline V gene data show CDR1 as SGDLS and CDR2 as YYNGEE. The CDR3 loop is CASSVSTQGAHEQYF. For the CDR3, the DNA is TGTGCCAGCAGCGTCAGCACACAGGGAGCCCACGAGCAGTACTTC.

The chain carries TRBV9 and TRBJ2-2; 8 nucleotides agree with TRBD2. The V gene end was trimmed by 0 bases and the J gene end by 0 bases; junction bases not matched to a gene: 10. Germline V gene data show CDR1 as SGDLS and CDR2 as YYNGEE. This CDR3 is built from 19 residues. As DNA, the CDR3 is TGTGCCAGCAGCGTAGAGGTAGCGGGGAACCCGGCGAACACCGGGGAGCTGTTTTTT. It translates to CASSVEVAGNPANTGELFF. Full variable domain (outside the CDR3, taken from reference TRBV9 and TRBJ2-2): DSGVTQTPKHLITATGQRVTLRCSPRSGDLSVYWYQQSLDQGLQFLIQYYNGEERAKGNILERFSAQQFPDLHSELNLSSLELGDSALYFCASSVEVAGNPANTGELFFGEGSRLTVL.

The chain carries TRBV19 and TRBJ2-5; no definite D call. This CDR3 spans 14 amino acids. Germline V lookup: CDR1 LNHDA, CDR2 SQIVND (reference sequence). V was pared by 1 base and J by 5 bases, with 11 bases between. The CDR3 spells CASSIGSFGETQYF. The CDR3, as DNA: TGTGCCAGTAGTATAGGTTCCTTCGGGGAGACCCAGTACTTC. The full variable domain, in which reference TRBV19 and TRBJ2-5 provide the parts outside the CDR3, is DGGITQSPKYLFRKEGQNVTLSCEQNLNHDAMYWYRQDPGQGLRLIYYSQIVNDFQKGDIAEGYSVSREKKESFPLTVTSAQKNPTAFYLCASSIGSFGETQYFGPGTRLLVL.

The chain couples TRBV7-2 to TRBJ2-2; 8 bases are shared with TRBD2. Germline CDR1 is SGHTA and CDR2 is FQGNSA. After removal of 6 bases from V and 0 bases from J, the junction contained 9 bases not matched to a gene. The CDR3 runs to 17 residues. The DNA for the CDR3 is TGTGCCAGCAGATCGCGGGGGGCTCACGCGAACACCGGGGAGCTGTTTTTT. Its protein product is CASRSRGAHANTGELFF.

The chain combines TRBV12-2 with TRBJ1-3. TRBV12-2 is shown as a pseudogene. This CDR3 is 10 amino acids long. The CDR3 is CASRLESPNF. In DNA, the CDR3 is TGTGCAAGTCGCTTAGAGTCGCCCAACTTT.

In DNA, the CDR3 is TGTGCCAGCTCACCACCGGGACAGGGGTTTTGGGGCTATGGCTACACCTTC. Translation: CASSPPGQGFWGYGYTF. The chain links TRBV18 to TRBJ1-2, with TRBD1 matching 10 bases. Trimming removed 0 bases from V and 4 bases from J; junction bases left unmatched: 8. Germline V gene lookup returns CDR1 KGHSH and CDR2 LQKENI. The CDR3 extends over 17 amino acids.

This clone was observed a handful of times. The V gene is TRBV5-1, the J gene TRBJ1-1; no reliable D call. CDR1 is SGHRS, CDR2 YFSETQ, per germline. Trimming took off 1 base at V and 1 base at J, with 14 bases between the two ends. The CDR3 runs to 16 residues. CDR3 coding DNA: TGCGCCAGCAGCTTGCGCCCGGGCATTTCGAACACTGAAGCTTTCTTT. Amino acids: CASSLRPGISNTEAFF.

This clone has more than one count but fewer than ten. The V and J genes are TRBV7-2 and TRBJ1-2; D gene ambiguous. The CDR3 extends over 15 amino acids. The ends were cut back, 5 bases at V and 4 bases at J, with 17 bases in the middle. Per the germline V gene, CDR1 is SGHTA and CDR2 is FQGNSA. The CDR3 region is CASSTDPGRPYGYTF. CDR3 DNA sequence: TGTGCCAGCAGCACAGACCCGGGTCGGCCCTATGGCTACACCTTC.